This T cell receptor (beta chain) derives from a study of blood T cell repertoires in COVID-19. Sequenced by immunoSEQ multiplex PCR; TCRdb stores in-frame clones only, minus some. The sample yields 120,000 to 150,000 clones, approximately 88% seen once. The germline CDR1 and CDR2 sequences are MRHNA and SNTAGT. This CDR3 has 15 amino acids. V lost 3 bases, J lost 1 base, and 2 bases stayed unmatched. The chain has TRBV6-4 and TRBJ2-2; the match to TRBD2 covers 7 bases. The TCR sequence derives from a woman under 40 with acute COVID-19. The sample taken for sequencing was PBMCs or T cells enriched from blood (not recorded which). CDR3 region: CASSEASGNTGELFF. The CDR3 DNA reads as TGTGCCAGCAGTGAAGCTAGCGGGAACACCGGGGAGCTGTTTTTT.